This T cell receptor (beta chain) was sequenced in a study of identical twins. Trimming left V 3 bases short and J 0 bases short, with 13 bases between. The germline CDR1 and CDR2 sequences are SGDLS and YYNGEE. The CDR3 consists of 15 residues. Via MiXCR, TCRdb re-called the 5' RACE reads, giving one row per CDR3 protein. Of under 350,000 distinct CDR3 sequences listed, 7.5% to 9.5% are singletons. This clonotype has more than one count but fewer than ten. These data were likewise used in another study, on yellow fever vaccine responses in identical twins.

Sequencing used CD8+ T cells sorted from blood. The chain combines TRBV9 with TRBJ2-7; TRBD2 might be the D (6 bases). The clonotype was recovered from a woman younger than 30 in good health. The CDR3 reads CASSGDHGSSYEQYF. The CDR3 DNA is TGTGCCAGCAGCGGAGACCACGGGAGCTCCTACGAGCAGTACTTC.